This T cell receptor beta chain came from a study of beta chain features in type 1 diabetes (dated by TCRdb to the late 2010s). Some background on the complete study: Mean age, gender distribution, total cell number and subset yield were not different between patients and healthy donors. A total of about 100,000,000 sorted cells were examined across all samples, and RNA yield correlated strongly with the number of cells per subset. The study compared TCRB repertoires of sorted circulating CD4+ T cell subsets between recently diagnosed type 1 diabetes patients and matched healthy donors. Whereas all 30 or so donors provided naive and central memory subsets, regulatory and stem cell-like memory subsets were isolated from just 8 patients and about eight healthy donors. The research as a whole found: Fewer insertions and more nucleotide deletions at VDJ recombination sites were observed in patients with type 1 diabetes, implying thymic rearrangement abnormalities. The naive, central memory and regulatory TCRB repertoires appeared to resemble one another more closely among patients than among healthy donors. In all four CD4+ subsets, TCRB CDR3 length was moderately but significantly shorter in type 1 diabetes patients. Only small numbers of individuals were included in the HLA sub-analyses, which left unresolved whether HLA type had any influence on TCRB rearrangement. Sequencing cDNA rather than genomic DNA could over-represent highly expressing activated cells, although activation and CD3 levels did not differ between groups. Shorter templates might be favored by PCR, yet because patient and control samples were amplified and corrected together, any such skew would affect both groups equally.

This clone showed up just a few times. What antigen it recognizes has not been identified. Base qualities are not recorded, but no much larger clone differs from it by a single base. The High Capacity cDNA Reverse Transcription Kit was used to reverse transcribe all of the isolated RNA, meaning that expressed TCRB transcripts were what got sequenced. Naive, central memory and regulatory T cell samples underwent deep immunoSEQ sequencing, averaging about 3.57 million total reads per sample. Sorted cells were lysed in RLT buffer and RNA was extracted with DNase-treated RNeasy Micro or Mini kits, depending on cell number. To prevent cross-contamination, every cell subset was processed on its own, while patient and healthy donor samples were processed together. The immunoSEQ multiplex PCR was used to amplify TCRB sequences from cDNA, yielding 87-bp fragments that span the CDR3 region. The amplicons were sequenced using the Illumina HiSeq platform. In the paper's pipeline: Synthetic template baselines were used to correct PCR bias computationally, reads within Hamming distance 2 were collapsed, and singletons that could not be merged were discarded. Reads were aligned against IMGT so that V, D and J genes, CDR3 length and insertions or deletions at six rearrangement sites could be assigned. Within each subset, clonotype counts were normalized to sorted cell number, and only after that were true diversity and Gini coefficients computed with the tcR R package. Repertoire sharing was quantified using the overlap coefficient calculated on TCRB nucleotide sequences. As a proxy for the pre-selection repertoire, out-of-frame TCRB sequences from naive cells were analyzed. This is the immuneACCESS table as TCRdb keeps it, with only in-frame sequences that have V and J called. A part of the clones is gone; compared with another copy, unresolved V genes explain less than half, and the rest is unexplained. V and J calls and clone size are copied from that table; D and trimming were computed from the DNA. In this sample the table shows under 900,000 clones, roughly 16% of which occur a single time. Around 0.02% of the sample goes to the ten largest clones.

The CDR3 holds 15 amino acids from the cysteine to the phenylalanine. Kept here is only the CDR3 DNA, which spans 45 bases and is read in frame from base 1. The CDR1 and CDR2 encoded by the germline V gene (reference sequence) are SGHAT and FQDESV. Relative to germline, V is 1 base shorter and J is 7 bases shorter, with 17 bases between their ends. From each donor, a single peripheral blood sample of approximately 110 mL on average was drawn into heparinised tubes. A BD FACSAria II and a panel including CD45RO, CCR7, CD25, CD127, CD95 and CD27 were used to sort naive, central memory, regulatory and stem cell-like memory CD4+ T cells. Purity was above 95% for every sorted population. PBMCs were isolated immediately by Lymphoprep density gradient centrifugation and stained directly without culture. So that batch effects would be minimized, each experiment stained and sorted samples in pairs, pairing one healthy donor with one patient.

This receptor chain uses TRBV11-1 and TRBJ2-7; the best D guess is TRBD1, with 6 bases matching. The clonotype comes from a woman younger than 30 in good health. Sample: naive CD4+ T cells from blood. The sample's cell subset or site label, in plain terms: true naive CD4+ T cells. The CDR3 loop reads CASSLGGTPQEEQYF. The nucleotide sequence reads TGTGCCAGCAGCTTAGGTGGGACACCTCAGGAAGAGCAGTACTTC.